What follows are 13 T cell receptor beta chains derived from one specimen sequenced in a study of T cell repertoires in cytomegalovirus infection. These receptors have no known antigen. From the reads, TCRdb called clonotypes with MiXCR, one entry per CDR3 protein. The sample lists hundreds of thousands of distinct CDR3 sequences, less than 40% occurring once. The sequencing here drew on cultured CD8+ T cells from PBMCs, taken from culture after CMV antigen stimulation. The receptors here all came from a human donor in good health (CMV status not recorded). Some clones in this sample may be carry-over from other donors' samples.

This clonotype came up many times. The chain links TRBV27 to TRBJ1-1; D is possibly TRBD1 (6 bases). The CDR3 consists of 13 residues. CDR1 is MNHEY, CDR2 SMNVEV, per germline (reference sequence). V dropped 5 bases and J dropped 8 bases, with 15 bases sitting between them. CDR3 nucleotides: TGTGCCAGCAGTCCGTCCCAGGGGTTGGAAGCTTTCTTT. Residues: CASSPSQGLEAFF.

The genes are TRBV20-1 and TRBJ1-5; D gene uncertain. Germline loops: CDR1 DFQATT, CDR2 SNEGSKA (reference sequence). Trimming took 1 base from V and 0 from J, leaving 7 bases between them. CDR3 length: 14 amino acids. CDR3 amino acids: CSARARYSNQPQHF. The DNA of the CDR3 is TGCAGTGCTAGAGCACGGTATAGCAATCAGCCCCAGCATTTT.

The chain has TRBV14 and TRBJ1-2; 8 nucleotides match TRBD1. The CDR3 is 15 amino acids. V gave up 4 bases and J gave up 6 bases; unmatched junction bases: 10. The germline V gene encodes CDR1 SGHDN and CDR2 FVKESK. The CDR3 nucleotides read TGTGCCAGCAGCCTTACTAGGACAGGGAATCATGGCTACACCTTC. Translating gives CASSLTRTGNHGYTF.

The chain combines TRBV3-1 with TRBJ2-7, with TRBD2 identical over 9 bases. Germline CDR1 reads LGHDT; CDR2 reads YNNKEL (reference sequence). The CDR3 length is 14 residues. V was pared by 0 bases and J by 4 bases, with 1 base of the junction left unmatched. The CDR3 DNA sequence: TGTGCCAGCAGCCAAGAGGGACTAGCTTACGAGCAGTACTTC. Protein product: CASSQEGLAYEQYF.

The chain employs TRBV7-9 and TRBJ2-1, with D perhaps TRBD1 or TRBD2 (5 bases each). Germline CDR1 is SEHNR and CDR2 is FQNEAQ (reference sequence). Between the trimmed V and J ends, which lost 3 bases and 7 bases, there was a span of 16 bases. This CDR3 has 15 amino acids. The CDR3 DNA follows: TGTGCCAGCAGCTTTCCGAGGGGTCCTCGGAATGAGCAGTTCTTC. It yields the protein CASSFPRGPRNEQFF. The complete variable domain, with remaining parts taken from reference TRBV7-9 and TRBJ2-1, reads DTGVSQNPRHKITKRGQNVTFRCDPISEHNRLYWYRQTLGQGPEFLTYFQNEAQLEKSRLLSDRFSAERPKGSFSTLEIQRTEQGDSAMYLCASSFPRGPRNEQFFGPGTRLTVL.

This clonotype was seen many times. The V gene is TRBV7-8, the J gene TRBJ1-2, with a possible D match to TRBD1 (5 bases). Germline V CDR1 and CDR2: SGHVS, FQNEAQ. Trimming took 1 base from V and 5 from J, leaving 11 bases between them. This CDR3 is 14 amino acids long. CDR3: CASSLGGKEYGYTF. CDR3 DNA sequence: TGTGCCAGCAGCTTAGGGGGCAAGGAGTATGGCTACACCTTC.

This clonotype has a handful of counts. The V gene is TRBV6-6, the J gene TRBJ1-5, with D perhaps matching TRBD1 (6 bases). V dropped 2 bases and J dropped 2 bases, with 19 bases sitting between them. The CDR3 has 18 residues. Germline CDR1 reads MNHNY; CDR2 reads SVGAGI (reference sequence). The CDR3 sequence: CASSYPGHMTRRNQPQHF. DNA for the CDR3: TGTGCCAGCAGTTACCCGGGACATATGACCCGTCGCAATCAGCCCCAGCATTTT.

The chain employs TRBV7-8 and TRBJ1-2, with D perhaps TRBD1 (5 bases). Trimming removed 3 bases at V and 1 base at J, with 21 bases between. The CDR3 has 18 residues. Germline values: CDR1 SGHVS, CDR2 FQNEAQ. The CDR3 here is CASSLSFQGAQVNYGYTF. The CDR3 region has the DNA TGTGCCAGCAGCTTGAGTTTCCAGGGAGCACAAGTTAACTATGGCTACACCTTC.

The rearrangement uses TRBV7-9 and TRBJ2-5, with 10 nucleotides matching TRBD2. The V gene's germline CDR1 is SEHNR and CDR2 FQNEAQ (reference sequence). The CDR3 spans 14 residues. With V trimmed by 7 bases and J by 5 bases, 7 bases remained unmatched. The CDR3 nucleotides read TGTGCCAGCACCCTGGGACTAGCGCGGGAGACCCAGTACTTC. Translation: CASTLGLARETQYF.

The chain recombines TRBV6-6 with TRBJ1-2, with 8 bases matching TRBD1. This CDR3 is built from 15 residues. The V and J ends lost 0 bases and 4 bases, in that order; junction bases with no gene match: 4. CDR1 is MNHNY, CDR2 SVGAGI, per germline (reference sequence). This chain's CDR3 is CASSYSYRGTYGYTF. CDR3 coding DNA: TGTGCCAGCAGTTACTCGTACAGGGGGACCTATGGCTACACCTTC.

The chain joins TRBV7-6 to TRBJ1-6; D uncertain. V was clipped by 3 bases and J by 7 bases, with 7 bases between them. Looked up from germline, CDR1 is SGHVS and CDR2 is FNYEAQ. The CDR3 spans 13 residues. The CDR3 loop reads CASSFEENSPLHF. As DNA, the CDR3 is TGTGCCAGCAGCTTTGAGGAGAATTCACCCCTCCACTTT.

CDR3 bases: TGTGCCAGCAGTCTCCGGACGCGAGGCAATGAGCAGTTCTTC. Translating gives CASSLRTRGNEQFF. The V and J genes are TRBV28 and TRBJ2-1, with no clear D. CDR1 is MDHEN and CDR2 is SYDVKM in the germline V gene. This CDR3 comprises 14 residues. V shed 5 bases and J shed 6 bases, with 14 bases lying between them. The full variable domain, its missing parts supplied by reference TRBV28 and TRBJ2-1, is DVKVTQSSRYLVKRTGEKVFLECVQDMDHENMFWYRQDPGLGLRLIYFSYDVKMKEKGDIPEGYSVSREKKERFSLILESASTNQTSMYLCASSLRTRGNEQFFGPGTRLTVL.

This clonotype has a handful of counts. This rearrangement joins TRBV6-2 or TRBV6-3 to TRBJ2-7; D might be TRBD2 (6 bases). This CDR3 is 12 amino acids long. V was clipped by 4 bases and J by 6 bases, with 10 bases between them. CDR1 and CDR2 (germline): MNHEY, SVGEGT. CDR3 region: CASSLTAGEQYV. In nucleotides, the CDR3 is TGTGCCAGCAGTTTAACAGCGGGCGAGCAGTACGTC.